This TCR beta chain was identified in a study of blood T cells in healthy people across ages (dated by TCRdb to about 2015). Background on the whole study: Template switching captured roughly one uniquely barcoded TCR beta cDNA molecule per two T cells in model experiments. Using the same blood draw, the study looked at two additional independent replicas of 1 million unique cDNA reads for two donors, one aged 18 to 30 and the other aged 80 or older. To track age-related changes in TCR beta repertoire diversity, the study relied on deep sequencing normalized with unique cDNA molecular identifiers. To avoid experimental bias, donors of different ages were randomly spread across the sequencing lanes. The donors were split into four age groups: young (average about 15 years), middle-aged (about 40), aged (about 62) and long-lived (82).

Library construction relied on 5' RACE. TCRdb records Illumina HiSeq 2500 as the sequencer. A second roughly 6 to 12 cycle PCR used a sample-barcoded 5' primer and a J-beta primer mix. A template-switch 5' adaptor carrying 12 random nucleotides introduced a unique molecular identifier onto each TCR beta cDNA molecule. Each sample yielded at least 2.5 million CDR3-containing paired-end reads. First-strand cDNA synthesis was performed from all RNA using the Mint cDNA synthesis kit, with priming by a TRBC-specific oligonucleotide. Following uracil-DNA glycosylase treatment, all cDNA underwent a first 18-cycle PCR with the universal primers M1SS and BC2_uni_R. On the authors' methods: Each sample was normalized by randomly selecting 1 million high-quality reads, each carrying a distinct molecular identifier. Instead of being binned into consensus sequences, reads with shared molecular identifiers were discarded. MiTCR, with a Q25 quality threshold and the strictest error-elimination algorithm, was used for CDR3 identification, clonotype clustering and error correction. A nonparametric unseen species model using Euler transformation provided a lower-bound estimate of total TCR beta diversity. TCRdb cleaned the public reads at Q25 with fastp, built clones with MiXCR and kept in-frame beta chains. Each entry merges the rows of one CDR3 protein and shows their most common DNA and genes. It is TCRdb's table, rather than the study itself, that gives the V and J calls and clone size. The table for this sample lists approximately 1,000,000 distinct CDR3 sequences; around two fifths of them were counted only once. The top ten clonotypes cover approximately 14% of the sample.

The CDR3 contains 13 residues, cysteine and phenylalanine counted. The entry retains the CDR3 DNA only, 39 bases that are in frame from base 1. The germline V gene specifies SGHRS as CDR1 and YFSETQ as CDR2. Here is what the overall study found, with its caveats: Compared with the aged group, the long-lived group had more naive CD4+ T cells, fewer expanded clones and increased TCR diversity, a pattern suggesting age selection. Estimates of total diversity from one million sequenced T cells were regarded as lower bounds and underestimates. As age increased, observed TCR beta diversity per million T cells dropped in a roughly linear way, and a significant reduction was already evident by age 40. Donor CMV infection status was unknown, potentially confounding age-related changes in expanded clonotypes. Because profiling used bulk unsorted PBMCs, naive and antigen-experienced compartments could not be compared conclusively. There was a strong correlation between observed TCR beta diversity and the percentage of naive T cells measured by flow cytometry.

Systemically healthy Caucasian individuals from Russia, 39 in total and aged about 6 to 95 years, were included as donors. Each donor gave 8 to 10 milliliters of peripheral blood, drawn into EDTA-treated Vacutainer tubes. Ficoll-Paque density-gradient centrifugation was used to isolate PBMCs, with at least 7 million per sample. Total RNA was extracted from PBMCs with Trizol reagent, with at least 5 micrograms obtained per sample. Naive CD45RAhigh/CD27high T cell percentages were measured by flow cytometry on a PBMC aliquot from every donor. This clonotype showed up many times. Its binding antigen is unknown. One end of the junction fails to match germline, which may point to a read error.

This sequence was found in a man between 18 and 35 years old in good health. This receptor chain uses TRBV5-1 and TRBJ1-2; TRBD1 matches 10 bases in the middle. Sample: blood. The DNA is TGTGCCAGCAGCCCCGGGACAGGGGATGGCTACACCTTC. It translates as CASSPGTGDGYTF.